This TCR beta chain was documented in a study of cytomegalovirus exposure and HLA in healthy donors. Use of 60 Vbeta and 13 Jbeta primers characterized the PCR. TCRdb keeps only in-frame clones here, not all; method: immunoSEQ multiplex PCR. This table holds about 110,000 clones, around four fifths found once. Study-wide findings and caveats: The listing of about 150 TCR beta chains classed them as cytomegalovirus-associated. Previously analyzed data showed that most TCR beta V segments were productive at a frequency of about 87% or about 30%. Immune exposure was documented only through CMV serostatus.

Comments on this clone: The antigen is undetermined.

The sample was PBMCs. The TCR comes from a man under 40 in good health and CMV-seropositive.

Here the CDR3 reads CASRGQGAYEQYF. CDR3 nucleotide sequence: TGTGCCAGTAGGGGACAGGGGGCCTACGAGCAGTACTTC. This chain links TRBV19 with TRBJ2-7; 11 nucleotides agree with TRBD1. V shed 6 bases, J shed 2 bases, and the junction held 0 bases outside the gene matches. This CDR3 is built from 13 residues. Germline V gene sequence: CDR1 LNHDA, CDR2 SQIVND (reference sequence).